One sample yielded the 27 T cell receptor beta chains listed below, sequenced in a study of cytomegalovirus exposure and HLA in healthy donors. PCR employed 60 Vbeta and 13 Jbeta primers. Repertoires were generated with immunoSEQ multiplex PCR, while TCRdb's copy carries only in-frame clones and drops some. The data contain 180,000 or so clones, about 79% of them singletons. Sequenced material: PBMCs. The receptors derive from a man aged 45-65 years in good health and CMV-seropositive.

The V call is TRBV6-5, the J call TRBJ1-2, with 7 bases identical to TRBD1. Germline CDR1 and CDR2: MNHEY and SVGAGI. V trimming: 4 bases; J trimming: 4 bases; junction bases outside the gene matches: 9. There are 15 residues in the CDR3. The DNA for the CDR3 is TGTGCCAGCAGTTTAGACAGGGAAGTGGGCTATGGCTACACCTTC. Its protein is CASSLDREVGYGYTF.

The chain couples TRBV6-4 to TRBJ1-2; D is ambiguous. Between the trimmed V and J ends, which lost 2 bases and 3 bases, there was a span of 10 bases. Germline V gives CDR1 MRHNA, CDR2 SNTAGT. This CDR3 is built from 14 residues. The DNA of the CDR3 is TGTGCCAGCAGTGACGTCTACGGGGACTATGGCTACACCTTC. Encoded protein: CASSDVYGDYGYTF.

The chain recombines TRBV6-6 with TRBJ2-3, with D maybe TRBD2 (6 bases). The CDR3 loop spans 16 amino acids. Trimming left V 0 bases short and J 4 bases short, with 14 bases between. The V gene's germline CDR1 is MNHNY and CDR2 SVGAGI (reference sequence). The CDR3 is CASSYSSRGGADTQYF. CDR3 nucleotides: TGTGCCAGCAGTTACTCTTCTAGGGGAGGAGCAGATACGCAGTATTTT.

In this sample, this clone turned up a few times. This rearrangement joins TRBV28 to TRBJ2-1; TRBD2 matches 8 bases. CDR3 length: 15 amino acids. The ends lost 11 bases at V and 5 bases at J; junction bases unmatched: 14. The V gene's germline CDR1 is MDHEN and CDR2 SYDVKM. The CDR3 here is CAGGASGLPNNEQFF. The CDR3 DNA follows: TGTGCCGGGGGGGCTAGCGGGTTGCCCAACAATGAGCAGTTCTTC. The full variable domain, in which reference TRBV28 and TRBJ2-1 provide the parts outside the CDR3, is DVKVTQSSRYLVKRTGEKVFLECVQDMDHENMFWYRQDPGLGLRLIYFSYDVKMKEKGDIPEGYSVSREKKERFSLILESASTNQTSMYLCAGGASGLPNNEQFFGPGTRLTVL.

This clone showed up just once. This rearrangement joins TRBV4-1 to TRBJ1-5; D gene ambiguous. Per germline, CDR1 MGHRA and CDR2 YSYEKL. The CDR3 length is 14 residues. The V and J ends lost 2 bases and 5 bases respectively, with 10 bases between them. The CDR3 DNA is TGCGCCAGCAGCCAATTGGGCAGCTATCAGCCCCAGCATTTT. It translates to CASSQLGSYQPQHF.

The chain carries TRBV7-9 and TRBJ1-1; 10 nucleotides match TRBD1. Germline trimming cut 6 bases from V and 4 bases from J; bases unmatched to any gene: 5. Germline V gives CDR1 SEHNR, CDR2 FQNEAQ (reference sequence). The CDR3 loop spans 14 amino acids. Written as DNA, the CDR3 is TGTGCCAGCAGGACAGGGGGCTTGGGCACTGAAGCTTTCTTT. Its translation: CASRTGGLGTEAFF.

This clone was picked up one time. The rearrangement links TRBV30 to TRBJ1-2, with TRBD1 identical over 11 bases. The CDR3 totals 17 residues. V lost 5 bases and J lost 1; bases outside the gene matches: 12. CDR1 and CDR2 (germline): GTSNPN, SVGIG (reference sequence). The CDR3 DNA reads as TGTGCCTGGTTCGCCACGGGACAGGGGGGGTTTAACTATGGCTACACCTTC. This codes for CAWFATGQGGFNYGYTF.

The chain links TRBV5-1 to TRBJ1-2; the match to TRBD1 covers 10 bases. CDR3 length equals 17 residues. CDR1 is SGHRS and CDR2 is YFSETQ in the germline V gene. V shed 3 bases and J 2 bases; nucleotides not matched to a gene: 10. The DNA for the CDR3 is TGCGCCAGCAGCTCGAGGACAGGGGGGTTCCCCAACTATGGCTACACCTTC. Its protein is CASSSRTGGFPNYGYTF. Complete variable domain (other parts from reference TRBV5-1 and TRBJ1-2): KAGVTQTPRYLIKTRGQQVTLSCSPISGHRSVSWYQQTPGQGLQFLFEYFSETQRNKGNFPGRFSGRQFSNSRSEMNVSTLELGDSALYLCASSSRTGGFPNYGYTFGSGTRLTVV.

CDR3: CASSQDLLDSYEQYF. In DNA, the CDR3 is TGCGCCAGCAGCCAAGATCTACTAGACTCCTACGAGCAGTACTTC. V gene TRBV4-3 combines with J gene TRBJ2-7; D possibly corresponds to TRBD2 (5 bases). The length of the CDR3 is 15 residues. Germline V CDR1 and CDR2: LGHNA, YSLEER. V lost 0 bases to trimming and J lost 0 bases, with 9 bases between them.

This chain links TRBV9 with TRBJ2-3; 8 bases fit TRBD2. J was trimmed by 5 bases and V by 0 bases; bases with no gene match: 8. The CDR3 is 16 amino acids. Germline-derived CDR1 and CDR2 are SGDLS and YYNGEE. CDR3 amino acids: CASSVALRGAGDTQYF. In DNA, the CDR3 is TGTGCCAGCAGCGTAGCTCTGCGGGGGGCCGGAGATACGCAGTATTTT. Full variable domain (outside the CDR3, taken from reference TRBV9 and TRBJ2-3): DSGVTQTPKHLITATGQRVTLRCSPRSGDLSVYWYQQSLDQGLQFLIQYYNGEERAKGNILERFSAQQFPDLHSELNLSSLELGDSALYFCASSVALRGAGDTQYFGPGTRLTVL.

The chain has TRBV6-1 and TRBJ2-2; 7 bases align to TRBD1. The CDR3 loop spans 15 amino acids. The V gene end was trimmed by 0 bases and the J gene end by 3 bases; junction bases not matched to a gene: 1. Per the germline V gene, CDR1 is MNHNS and CDR2 is SASEGT. The CDR3 DNA reads as TGTGCCAGCAGTGAAGCAGGGGGCCACACCGGGGAGCTGTTTTTT. This gives the protein CASSEAGGHTGELFF.

V usage is TRBV6-1 and J usage is TRBJ2-3; the match to TRBD2 covers 10 bases. V lost 6 bases, J lost 2 bases, and 5 bases stayed unmatched. The germline gives CDR1 MNHNS, CDR2 SASEGT. This CDR3 has 15 residues. The CDR3 DNA is TGTGCCAGCAGGAGTAGCGGGGGGCCCACAGATACGCAGTATTTT. Translating it yields CASRSSGGPTDTQYF.

The chain has TRBV6-1 and TRBJ2-3, with D tentatively TRBD2 (5 bases). This CDR3 region has 15 residues. Trimming took off 3 bases at V and 4 bases at J, with 14 bases between the two ends. Germline V CDR1 and CDR2: MNHNS, SASEGT. Here the CDR3 reads CASSEMAGTADTQYF. In nucleotides, the CDR3 is TGTGCCAGCAGTGAGATGGCGGGTACCGCAGATACGCAGTATTTT.

The J gene is TRBJ2-7, the V gene TRBV28; 7 bases agree with TRBD1. Germline-derived CDR1 and CDR2 are MDHEN and SYDVKM. Trimming at V came to 5 bases and at J to 2 bases, leaving 9 bases not matched to a gene. The length of the CDR3 is 15 residues. The CDR3 spells CASSQPRDSPYEQYF. The CDR3, as DNA: TGTGCCAGCAGTCAGCCCCGGGACAGTCCCTACGAGCAGTACTTC.

The J gene is TRBJ2-5, the V gene TRBV10-3; 12 bases are a match to TRBD1. The CDR3 sequence is 16 residues long. V was clipped by 0 bases and J by 3 bases; unmatched bases: 2. Germline loops: CDR1 ENHRY, CDR2 SYGVKD. The CDR3 DNA reads TGTGCCATCAGTGAGTCCGGGACAGGGGGCGAAGAGACCCAGTACTTC. Its translation is CAISESGTGGEETQYF.

In this sample, this clone turned up a few times. The V and J genes are TRBV4-3 and TRBJ2-2, with D hard to call. This CDR3 comprises 16 residues. The germline CDR1 and CDR2 sequences are LGHNA and YSLEER. The V end lost 1 base, the J end lost 1 base, and 10 bases lay between the germline ends. The CDR3 coding sequence is TGCGCCAGCAGCCAAGCCTCGAACAGGAACACCGGGGAGCTGTTTTTT. This encodes CASSQASNRNTGELFF.

This clone has a single count. This sequence joins TRBV5-6 and TRBJ2-7; 10 bases are shared with TRBD1. Germline CDR1 SGHDT, CDR2 YYEEEE. The CDR3 is made up of 15 amino acids. The V segment lost 7 bases and the J segment 2 bases; nucleotides outside the gene matches: 9. The CDR3 region has the DNA TGTGCCAGCGCGGAGGGGACAGGGGTAACCTACGAGCAGTACTTC. It codes for CASAEGTGVTYEQYF.

The chain couples TRBV12-5 to TRBJ2-7, with TRBD1 identical over 9 bases. The J segment lost 2 bases and the V segment lost 5 bases, leaving 7 bases of the junction unmatched. Germline V gene lookup returns CDR1 LGHNT and CDR2 FRNRAP. There are 15 residues in the CDR3. The CDR3 reads CASGIRDRETYEQYV. Written as DNA, the CDR3 is TGTGCTAGTGGTATTCGGGACAGGGAGACCTACGAGCAGTACGTC.

V is TRBV5-4 and J is TRBJ1-4; D ambiguous. Trimming stripped 3 bases from V and 8 bases from J, with 8 bases between. The V gene's germline CDR1 is SGHNT and CDR2 YYREEE (reference sequence). The CDR3 is 12 residues long. The CDR3 sequence is CASSYYEEKLFF. CDR3 in DNA: TGTGCCAGCAGCTATTACGAGGAAAAACTGTTTTTT. The variable domain in full, completed from reference TRBV5-4 and TRBJ1-4, reads ETGVTQSPTHLIKTRGQQVTLRCSSQSGHNTVSWYQQALGQGPQFIFQYYREEENGRGNFPPRFSGLQFPNYSSELNVNALELDDSALYLCASSYYEEKLFFGSGTQLSVL.

The chain employs TRBV25-1 and TRBJ1-2; TRBD1 agrees at 7 bases. The germline V gene has CDR1 MGHDK and CDR2 SYGVNS. The CDR3 has 12 residues. V shed 6 bases and J 4 bases; nucleotides not matched to a gene: 2. The CDR3 DNA sequence: TGTGCCAGCAGCGGGACAGTCTATGGCTACACCTTC. Residues: CASSGTVYGYTF.

V and J are TRBV2 and TRBJ2-3, with 8 nucleotides matching TRBD1. CDR3 length: 16 amino acids. Looked up from germline, CDR1 is SNHLY and CDR2 is FYNNEI. J gave up 7 bases and V 2 bases, and 11 bases lay outside the gene matches. CDR3 region: CASSEWGQGASNTQYF. The DNA of the CDR3 is TGTGCCAGCAGTGAATGGGGCCAGGGGGCGTCAAATACGCAGTATTTT.

V usage is TRBV2 and J usage is TRBJ1-4; D is possibly TRBD1 (6 bases). Trimming pared 3 bases from V and 1 base from J, leaving 15 bases between. The CDR3 spans 17 residues. The germline gives CDR1 SNHLY, CDR2 FYNNEI. The CDR3 region is CASSDTGRGRTNEKLFF. DNA of the CDR3: TGTGCCAGCAGTGACACAGGGAGGGGTAGAACTAATGAAAAACTGTTTTTT.

V and J are TRBV7-2 and TRBJ2-7; maybe TRBD1 (7 bases). The CDR3 is 16 residues long. Deletions cut 0 bases from V and 4 bases from J, with 16 bases between. Germline V lookup: CDR1 SGHTA, CDR2 FQGNSA. The DNA for the CDR3 is TGTGCCAGCAGCTTAGCAAGTTCAGGGGGGTCTTACGAGCAGTACTTC. This translates into CASSLASSGGSYEQYF.

The rearrangement links TRBV5-1 to TRBJ2-3, with D maybe TRBD1 (6 bases). Trimming pared 0 bases from V and 4 bases from J, leaving 18 bases between. Per germline, CDR1 SGHRS and CDR2 YFSETQ. The CDR3 is 17 amino acids. This CDR3 is CASSLADRPSDSDTQYF. CDR3 coding DNA: TGCGCCAGCAGCTTGGCCGACAGGCCCTCAGACTCAGATACGCAGTATTTT.

About this clone: The junction departs from germline at one end; a sequencing error may be responsible. The genes are TRBV7-2 and TRBJ2-1; TRBD2 matches at 7 bases. This CDR3 comprises 11 residues. In germline, CDR1 is SGHTA, CDR2 FQGNSA. The CDR3 DNA follows: TGTGCCAGCAGCTACCCCCGGGGGGAACTCTTC. Its protein product is CASSYPRGELF.

This clone was counted ten times or more. This CDR3 is also generated by other DNA sequences in the sample. CDR3 protein: CASGPYNSPLHF. The CDR3 region has the DNA TGTGCCAGTGGGCCCTATAATTCACCCCTCCACTTT. The chain uses TRBV25-1 and TRBJ1-6; D gene unclear. V lost 9 bases, J lost 2 bases, and 5 bases lay in between. CDR3 length: 12 residues. The germline V gene has CDR1 MGHDK and CDR2 SYGVNS. Variable domain in full (rest from reference TRBV25-1 and TRBJ1-6): EADIYQTPRYLVIGTGKKITLECSQTMGHDKMYWYQQDPGMELHLIHYSYGVNSTEKGDLSSESTVSRIRTEHFPLTLESARPSHTSQYLCASGPYNSPLHFGNGTRLTVT.

CDR3 amino acids: CASSSGGGGYGYTF. For the CDR3, the DNA is TGTGCCAGCAGTTCAGGGGGCGGGGGCTATGGCTACACCTTC. The rearrangement uses TRBV6-5 and TRBJ1-2, with 8 nucleotides matching TRBD1. The CDR3 is 14 residues long. J was trimmed by 4 bases and V by 4 bases; bases with no gene match: 5. Germline V lookup: CDR1 MNHEY, CDR2 SVGAGI.